This T cell receptor (beta chain) was captured in a study of blood T cell repertoires in COVID-19. About the research overall: Acute and convalescent COVID-19 specimens originated in the United States, Italy and Spain. The cDNA or gDNA used as material had been derived from T cells, B-cell-depleted T cells, or PBMCs.

The CDR3 runs to 14 residues. The V and J ends lost 8 bases and 7 bases, in that order; junction bases with no gene match: 10. Germline V gene data show CDR1 as LGHNT and CDR2 as FRNRAP. In the original processing: Quantification of nucleated cells was approximated via reference gene primer amplification. TCRdb's copy holds only in-frame clones and misses some; the assay was immunoSEQ multiplex PCR. The V and J calls and clone size come from that table; D and trimming were worked out from the DNA. The sample contains hundreds of thousands of clones, roughly 91% of which appear only once. The sequence came from a man aged 40-49 years with acute or convalescent COVID-19. Sequenced sample: peripheral blood. J is TRBJ2-3 and V is TRBV12-5; TRBD1 matches at 9 bases. Here the CDR3 DNA reads TGTGCTAGTAGGGTTACAGGGGGCGCAAATACGCAGTATTTT. This translates into CASRVTGGANTQYF.